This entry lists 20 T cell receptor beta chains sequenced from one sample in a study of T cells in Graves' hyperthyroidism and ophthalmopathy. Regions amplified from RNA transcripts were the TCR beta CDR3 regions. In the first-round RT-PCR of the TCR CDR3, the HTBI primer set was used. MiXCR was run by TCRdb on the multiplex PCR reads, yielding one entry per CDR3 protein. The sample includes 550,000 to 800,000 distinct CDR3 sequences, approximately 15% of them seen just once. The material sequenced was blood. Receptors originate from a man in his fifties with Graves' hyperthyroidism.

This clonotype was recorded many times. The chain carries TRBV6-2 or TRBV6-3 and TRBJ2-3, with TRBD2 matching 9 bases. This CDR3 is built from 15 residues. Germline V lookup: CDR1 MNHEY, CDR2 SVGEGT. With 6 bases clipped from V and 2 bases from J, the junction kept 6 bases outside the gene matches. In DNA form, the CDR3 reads TGTGCCAGCAGCAAAGCGGGAGGCCTCACAGATACGCAGTATTTT. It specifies CASSKAGGLTDTQYF.

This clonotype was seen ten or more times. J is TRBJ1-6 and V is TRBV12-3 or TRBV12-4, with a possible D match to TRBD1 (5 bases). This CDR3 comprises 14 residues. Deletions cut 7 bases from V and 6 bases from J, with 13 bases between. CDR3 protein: CASTMGGINSPLHF. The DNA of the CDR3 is TGTGCCAGCACGATGGGGGGTATTAATTCACCCCTCCACTTT.

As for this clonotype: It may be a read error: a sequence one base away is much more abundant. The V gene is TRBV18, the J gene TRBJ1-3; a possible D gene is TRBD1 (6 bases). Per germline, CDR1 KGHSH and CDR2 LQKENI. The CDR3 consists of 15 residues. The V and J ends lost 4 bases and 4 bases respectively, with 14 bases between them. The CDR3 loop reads CASSLPNRVGNTIYF. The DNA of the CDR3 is TGTGCCAGCTCACTACCGAACAGGGTCGGAAACACCATATATTTT.

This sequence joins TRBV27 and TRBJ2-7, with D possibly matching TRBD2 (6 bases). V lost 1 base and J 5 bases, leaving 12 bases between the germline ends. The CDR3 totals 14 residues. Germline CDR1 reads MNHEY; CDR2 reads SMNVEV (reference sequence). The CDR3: CASSLFGSSNEQYF. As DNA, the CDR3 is TGTGCCAGCAGTTTATTCGGGAGTAGCAACGAGCAGTACTTC.

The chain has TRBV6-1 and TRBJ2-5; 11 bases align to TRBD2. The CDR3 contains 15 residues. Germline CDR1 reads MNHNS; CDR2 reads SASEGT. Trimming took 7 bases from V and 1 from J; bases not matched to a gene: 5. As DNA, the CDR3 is TGTGCCAGCAATACCGGGACTAGCGGCCAAGAGACCCAGTACTTC. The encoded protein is CASNTGTSGQETQYF.

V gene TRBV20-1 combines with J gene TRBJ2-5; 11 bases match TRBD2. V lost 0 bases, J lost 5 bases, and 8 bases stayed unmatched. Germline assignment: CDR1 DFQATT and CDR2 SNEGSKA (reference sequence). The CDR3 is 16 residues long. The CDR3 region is CSARDIAGGPYETQYF. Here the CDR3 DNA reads TGCAGTGCTAGAGATATAGCGGGAGGGCCGTATGAGACCCAGTACTTC.

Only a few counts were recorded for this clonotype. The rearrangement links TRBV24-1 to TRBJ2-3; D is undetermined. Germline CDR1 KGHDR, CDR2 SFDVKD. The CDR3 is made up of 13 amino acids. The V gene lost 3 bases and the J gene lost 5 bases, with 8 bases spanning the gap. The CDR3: CATSDGRRDTQYF. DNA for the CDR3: TGTGCCACCAGTGATGGTCGCAGAGATACGCAGTATTTT.

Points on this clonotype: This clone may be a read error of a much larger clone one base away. For the CDR3, the DNA is TGTGTCAGCAGCCCACCGAGCGGGAGTACCGATACGCAGTATTTT. Amino acids: CVSSPPSGSTDTQYF. V gene TRBV11-2 combines with J gene TRBJ2-3; 8 bases map to TRBD2. There are 15 residues in the CDR3. Germline V CDR1 and CDR2: SGHAT, FQNNGV.

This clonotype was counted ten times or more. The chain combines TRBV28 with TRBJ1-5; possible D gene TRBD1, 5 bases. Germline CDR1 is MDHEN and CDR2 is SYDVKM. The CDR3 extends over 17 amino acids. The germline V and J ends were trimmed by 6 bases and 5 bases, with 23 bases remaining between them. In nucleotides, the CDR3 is TGTGCCAGCAGATCGACAGCGATTAACACCGACGATCAGCCCCAGCATTTT. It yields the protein CASRSTAINTDDQPQHF.

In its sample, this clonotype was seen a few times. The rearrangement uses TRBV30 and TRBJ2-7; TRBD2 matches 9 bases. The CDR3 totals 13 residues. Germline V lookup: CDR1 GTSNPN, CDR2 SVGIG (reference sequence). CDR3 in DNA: TGTGCAGTGGAGCGGGAGGTTCGCAACGAGCAGTACTTC. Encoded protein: CAVEREVRNEQYF.

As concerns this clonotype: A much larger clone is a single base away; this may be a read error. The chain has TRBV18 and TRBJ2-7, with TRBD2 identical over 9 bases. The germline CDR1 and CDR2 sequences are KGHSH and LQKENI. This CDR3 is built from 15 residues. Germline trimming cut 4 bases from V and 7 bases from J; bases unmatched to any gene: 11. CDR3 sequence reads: CASSQSSGTAGEQYF. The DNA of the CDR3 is TGTGCCAGCTCACAGTCTAGCGGGACGGCCGGAGAGCAGTACTTC.

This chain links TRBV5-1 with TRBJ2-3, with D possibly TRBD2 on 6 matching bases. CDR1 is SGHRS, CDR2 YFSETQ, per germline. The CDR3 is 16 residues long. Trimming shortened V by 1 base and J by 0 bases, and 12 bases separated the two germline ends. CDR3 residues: CASSLLAAGSTDTQYF. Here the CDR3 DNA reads TGCGCCAGCAGCTTGCTTGCGGCGGGAAGCACAGATACGCAGTATTTT. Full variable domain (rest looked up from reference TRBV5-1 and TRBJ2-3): KAGVTQTPRYLIKTRGQQVTLSCSPISGHRSVSWYQQTPGQGLQFLFEYFSETQRNKGNFPGRFSGRQFSNSRSEMNVSTLELGDSALYLCASSLLAAGSTDTQYFGPGTRLTVL.

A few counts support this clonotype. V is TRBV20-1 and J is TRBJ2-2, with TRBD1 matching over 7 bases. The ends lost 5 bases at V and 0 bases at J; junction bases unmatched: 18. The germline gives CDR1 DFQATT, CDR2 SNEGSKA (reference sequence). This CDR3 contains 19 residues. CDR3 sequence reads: CSAPHQTRPDRANTGELFF. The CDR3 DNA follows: TGCAGTGCTCCACACCAGACAAGACCAGACAGGGCGAACACCGGGGAGCTGTTTTTT.

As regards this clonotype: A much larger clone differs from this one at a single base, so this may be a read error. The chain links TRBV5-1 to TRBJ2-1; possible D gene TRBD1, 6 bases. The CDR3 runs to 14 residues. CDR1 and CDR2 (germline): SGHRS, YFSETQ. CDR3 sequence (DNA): TGCGCCAGCAGCAGCGACCCAGGGGACAATGAGAAGTTCTTC. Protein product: CASSSDPGDNEKFF.

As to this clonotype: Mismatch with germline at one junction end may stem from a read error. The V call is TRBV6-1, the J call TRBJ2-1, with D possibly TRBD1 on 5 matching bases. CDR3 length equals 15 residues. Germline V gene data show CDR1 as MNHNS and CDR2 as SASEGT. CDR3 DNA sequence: TGTGCCAGCAGTGAATTTCCAGGTCCGGACAATGGGCAGTTCTTC. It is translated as CASSEFPGPDNGQFF.

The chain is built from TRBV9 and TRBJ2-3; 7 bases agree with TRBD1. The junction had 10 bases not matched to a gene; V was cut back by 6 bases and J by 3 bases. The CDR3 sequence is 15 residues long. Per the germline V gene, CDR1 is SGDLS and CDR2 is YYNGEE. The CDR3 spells CASTVTGVITDTQYF. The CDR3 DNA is TGTGCCAGCACCGTCACAGGGGTGATTACAGATACGCAGTATTTT. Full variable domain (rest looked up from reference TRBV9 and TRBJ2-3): DSGVTQTPKHLITATGQRVTLRCSPRSGDLSVYWYQQSLDQGLQFLIQYYNGEERAKGNILERFSAQQFPDLHSELNLSSLELGDSALYFCASTVTGVITDTQYFGPGTRLTVL.

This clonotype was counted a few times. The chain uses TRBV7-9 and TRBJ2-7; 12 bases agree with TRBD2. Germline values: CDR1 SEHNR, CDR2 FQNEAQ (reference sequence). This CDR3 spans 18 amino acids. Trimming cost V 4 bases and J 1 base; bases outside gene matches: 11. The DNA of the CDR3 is TGTGCCAGCAGCTCGAGGACTAGCGGGAAGGTGGAATCCTACGAGCAGTACTTC. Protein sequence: CASSSRTSGKVESYEQYF.

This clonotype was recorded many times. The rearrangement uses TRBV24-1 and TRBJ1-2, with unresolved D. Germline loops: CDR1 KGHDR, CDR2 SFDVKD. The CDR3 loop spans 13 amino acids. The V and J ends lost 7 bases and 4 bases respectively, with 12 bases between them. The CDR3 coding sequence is TGTGCCACCAGCCCATCTGAGTTCTATGGCTACACCTTC. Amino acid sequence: CATSPSEFYGYTF.

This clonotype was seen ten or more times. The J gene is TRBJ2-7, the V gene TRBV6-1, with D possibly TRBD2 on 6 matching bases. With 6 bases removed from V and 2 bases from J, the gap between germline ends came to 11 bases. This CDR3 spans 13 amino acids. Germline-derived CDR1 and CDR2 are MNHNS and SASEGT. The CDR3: CASRLAETYEQYF. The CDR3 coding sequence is TGTGCCAGCAGACTAGCTGAAACCTACGAGCAGTACTTC.

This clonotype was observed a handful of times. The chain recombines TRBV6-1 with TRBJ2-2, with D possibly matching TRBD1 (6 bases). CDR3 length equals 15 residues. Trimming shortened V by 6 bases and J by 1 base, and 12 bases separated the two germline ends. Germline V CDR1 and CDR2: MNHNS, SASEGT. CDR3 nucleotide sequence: TGTGCCAGCAGACCGCAGACAGGGAACACCGGGGAGCTGTTTTTT. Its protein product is CASRPQTGNTGELFF.